The source of this T cell receptor beta chain is a study of blood T cell repertoires in COVID-19. Study background: COVID-19 samples, acute and convalescent, were from the United States, Italy and Spain.

This CDR3 region has 13 residues. CDR1 is SGHTA and CDR2 is FQGNSA in the germline V gene. With 1 base removed from V and 4 bases from J, the gap between germline ends came to 7 bases. Data came from immunoSEQ multiplex PCR; TCRdb stores just in-frame clones and leaves some out. The sample contains about 35,000 clones, 80% to 90% of which appear only once. The J gene is TRBJ1-2, the V gene TRBV7-2; a weak D match, TRBD1 (6 bases). The clonotype comes from a man aged 80 or over with active COVID-19. Sequencing was done on a sample of peripheral blood. The CDR3 DNA reads as TGTGCCAGCAGCTTAGGGGGGCTCTATGGCTACACCTTC. Translated, it gives CASSLGGLYGYTF.